This T cell receptor (beta chain) was observed in a study of identical twins. It was template switching that added a universal primer site, and there were unique molecular identifiers on the cDNA. MiXCR was run by TCRdb on the 5' RACE reads, yielding one entry per CDR3 protein. The data hold under 300,000 distinct CDR3 sequences, with roughly 13% observed a single time. Overall study results and limits: Conclusions came from cross-sectional statistical analysis, not from following the same donors.

The CDR3 is 14 residues long. This clonotype was observed many times. Its antigen is as yet unknown. The same data also went into a second study, on yellow fever vaccine responses in identical twins. From that paper: Reportedly, twins' vaccine T cell responses looked partly convergent and partly personalized.

The clonotype was recovered from a woman younger than 30 in good health. The source material was memory (CD45RO+) T cells sorted from blood. The J gene is TRBJ1-6, the V gene TRBV21-1; TRBD1 is the table's D call and was not checked against the DNA. TRBV21-1 is noted as a pseudogene. In nucleotides, the CDR3 is TGTGCCAGCAGCAAAGGGACAGATAATTCACCCCTCCACTTT. Protein sequence: CASSKGTDNSPLHF.